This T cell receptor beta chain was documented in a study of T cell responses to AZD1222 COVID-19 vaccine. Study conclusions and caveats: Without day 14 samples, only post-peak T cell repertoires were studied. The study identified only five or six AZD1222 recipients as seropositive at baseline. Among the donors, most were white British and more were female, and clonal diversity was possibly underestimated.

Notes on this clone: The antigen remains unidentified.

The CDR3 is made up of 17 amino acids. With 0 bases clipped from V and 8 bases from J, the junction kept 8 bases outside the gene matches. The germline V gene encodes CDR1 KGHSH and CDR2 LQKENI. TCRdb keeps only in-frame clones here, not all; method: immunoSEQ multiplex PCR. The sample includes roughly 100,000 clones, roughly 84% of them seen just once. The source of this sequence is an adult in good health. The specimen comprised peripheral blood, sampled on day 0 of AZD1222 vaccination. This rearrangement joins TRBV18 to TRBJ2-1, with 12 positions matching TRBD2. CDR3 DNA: TGTGCCAGCTCACCACCGGACGCCAGACTAGCGGGAGATGAGCAGTTCTTC. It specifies CASSPPDARLAGDEQFF. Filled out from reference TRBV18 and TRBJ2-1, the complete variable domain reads NAGVMQNPRHLVRRRGQEARLRCSPMKGHSHVYWYRQLPEEGLKFMVYLQKENIIDESGMPKERFSAEFPKEGPSILRIQQVVRGDSAAYFCASSPPDARLAGDEQFFGPGTRLTVL.